The rows below give T cell receptor beta chains drawn from one sample of a study of T cell repertoires in cytomegalovirus infection. TCRdb re-called the reads through MiXCR, storing one row per CDR3 protein. This table holds hundreds of thousands of distinct CDR3 sequences, 8% to 10% found once. The sequenced sample consisted of PBMCs. The origin of the receptors is a human donor in good health (CMV status not recorded). Some clones in this sample may be carry-over from other donors' samples. Both conserved end residues are part of each CDR3.

v_gene	j_gene	CDR3aa
TRBV7-2	TRBJ1-1	CASSYGTATEAFF
TRBV7-3	TRBJ2-7	CASSFYSGAYEQYF
TRBV15	TRBJ2-1	CATRERLAGANEQFF
TRBV7-2	TRBJ1-4	CASSLGSTGPEKLFF
TRBV19	TRBJ2-3	CASSMRGDHTDTQYF
TRBV28	TRBJ2-1	CASSPMGGARYNEQFF
TRBV4-3	TRBJ2-3	CASSQYTGPTDTQYF
TRBV19	TRBJ1-5	CASKGGSSPLGDQPQHF
TRBV7-9	TRBJ1-1	CASSPPQVDTEAFF
TRBV11-3	TRBJ2-7	CASSLDVEGEQYF
TRBV10-3	TRBJ2-7	CAISDLAEQYF
TRBV27	TRBJ1-5	CASSPGTGINQPQHF
TRBV20-1	TRBJ2-1	CSARDLAGGAYNEQFF